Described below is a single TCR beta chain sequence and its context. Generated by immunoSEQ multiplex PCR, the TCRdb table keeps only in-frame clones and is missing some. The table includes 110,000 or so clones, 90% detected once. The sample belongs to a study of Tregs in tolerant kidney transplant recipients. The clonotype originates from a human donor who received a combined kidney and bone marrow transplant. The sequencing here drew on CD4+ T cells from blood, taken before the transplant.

The CDR3 loop reads CASSAWEGGPGNTIYF. CDR3 in DNA: TGTGCCAGCAGTGCTTGGGAGGGGGGGCCTGGAAACACCATATATTTT. The chain carries TRBV2 and TRBJ1-3, with D maybe TRBD1 (6 bases). V lost 4 bases and J lost 2, with 15 bases in between. Germline assignment: CDR1 SNHLY and CDR2 FYNNEI. The CDR3 length is 16 residues.